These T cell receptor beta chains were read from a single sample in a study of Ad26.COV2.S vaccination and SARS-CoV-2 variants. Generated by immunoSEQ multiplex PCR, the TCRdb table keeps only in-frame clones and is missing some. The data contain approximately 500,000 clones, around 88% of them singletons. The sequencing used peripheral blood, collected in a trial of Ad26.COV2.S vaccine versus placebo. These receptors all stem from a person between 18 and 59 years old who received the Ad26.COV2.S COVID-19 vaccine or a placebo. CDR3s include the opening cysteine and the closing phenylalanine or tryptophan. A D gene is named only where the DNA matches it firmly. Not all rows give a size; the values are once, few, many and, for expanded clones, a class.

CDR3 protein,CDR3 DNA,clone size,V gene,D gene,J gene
CASSEALGTAGYTF,TGTGCCAGCAGTGAAGCTTTAGGGACAGCTGGCTACACCTTC,.,TRBV6-1,TRBD1,TRBJ1-2
CASKPTGVGYNEQFF,TGTGCCAGCAAGCCTACAGGGGTAGGGTACAATGAGCAGTTCTTC,once,TRBV27,TRBD1,TRBJ2-1
CASSIVRDTNEKLFF,TGTGCCAGTAGTATAGTCCGGGACACTAATGAAAAACTGTTTTTT,.,TRBV19,.,TRBJ1-4
CATSWAGPYNEQFF,TGTGCCACCAGCTGGGCGGGCCCCTACAATGAGCAGTTCTTC,.,TRBV15,.,TRBJ2-1
CSARRDRPWYF,TGCAGTGCTAGACGGGACAGGCCCTGGTACTTC,.,TRBV20-1,TRBD1,TRBJ2-7
CATSDFPSGELFF,TGTGCCACCAGTGATTTCCCCAGCGGGGAGCTGTTTTTT,once,TRBV24-1,.,TRBJ2-2
CASSRGLETSGQETQYF,TGTGCCAGCAGCCGGGGCCTCGAGACTAGCGGACAAGAGACCCAGTACTTC,.,TRBV5-4,TRBD2,TRBJ2-5
CASSQAGGVGEAFF,TGTGCCAGCAGCCAGGCGGGAGGGGTGGGTGAAGCTTTCTTT,.,TRBV11-2,.,TRBJ1-1
CASSDATDTQYF,TGTGCCAGCAGTGATGCTACAGATACGCAGTATTTT,.,TRBV6-1,.,TRBJ2-3
CASSVGSGGSTDTQYF,TGTGCCAGCAGTGTAGGTAGCGGAGGGAGCACAGATACGCAGTATTTT,.,TRBV2,.,TRBJ2-3
CAWSDNNRGLAKNIQYF,TGTGCCTGGAGTGATAACAACCGGGGACTAGCCAAAAACATTCAGTACTTC,.,TRBV30,.,TRBJ2-4
CASSLSPALRYGYTF,TGTGCCAGCAGCTTGTCGCCAGCCCTCAGATATGGCTACACCTTC,.,TRBV5-4,.,TRBJ1-2
CASSLFTSMNTEAFF,TGCGCCAGCAGCTTGTTTACATCCATGAACACTGAAGCTTTCTTT,.,TRBV5-1,.,TRBJ1-1
CATSRAYTGELFF,TGTGCCACCAGCAGAGCTTACACCGGGGAGCTGTTTTTT,.,TRBV15,.,TRBJ2-2
CASSEQGGRGSYEQYF,TGTGCCAGCAGTGAACAGGGAGGTCGCGGGTCCTACGAGCAGTACTTC,.,TRBV2,.,TRBJ2-7
CASSFSQRANEQFF,TGTGCCAGCAGTTTTTCCCAGAGGGCGAATGAGCAGTTCTTC,.,TRBV27,.,TRBJ2-1
CASSQGGGQAGELFF,TGTGCCAGCAGCCAGGGCGGGGGGCAAGCCGGGGAGCTGTTTTTT,.,TRBV11-2,TRBD2,TRBJ2-2
CASGGAYEQYF,TGTGCCAGCGGGGGGGCTTACGAGCAGTACTTC,.,TRBV28,.,TRBJ2-7
CASSTSQGNGYTF,TGTGCCAGTAGTACTTCTCAGGGGAATGGCTACACCTTC,.,TRBV19,.,TRBJ1-2
CASSFQGIPTYEQYF,TGTGCCAGCAGCTTTCAGGGGATCCCTACCTACGAGCAGTACTTC,.,TRBV7-8,.,TRBJ2-7
CASSFESSYEQYF,TGCGCCAGCAGCTTCGAGAGCTCCTACGAGCAGTACTTC,.,TRBV4-1,.,TRBJ2-7
CASSETTGTGELFF,TGTGCCAGCAGTGAGACTACAGGCACCGGGGAGCTGTTTTTT,many,TRBV9,.,TRBJ2-2
CASGRVREGEQYF,TGTGCCAGCGGCCGCGTCAGGGAGGGCGAGCAGTACTTC,.,TRBV2,TRBD2,TRBJ2-7
CASSHTVRGGRAGEQFF,TGTGCCAGCAGCCACACGGTCCGCGGCGGGAGGGCCGGGGAGCAGTTCTTC,.,TRBV11-2,TRBD2,TRBJ2-1
CASSPGGRATDTQYF,TGTGCCAGCAGCCCTGGCGGGAGGGCCACAGATACGCAGTATTTT,.,TRBV11-2,TRBD2,TRBJ2-3
CASSRGRGRGATSGGSYEQYF,TGTGCCAGTAGCCGAGGGAGAGGTAGGGGAGCTACTAGCGGTGGGTCCTACGAGCAGTACTTC,.,TRBV19,TRBD2,TRBJ2-7
CASSGQGAIYSPLHF,TGTGCCAGCAGTGGACAGGGGGCAATATATTCACCCCTCCACTTT,.,TRBV27,TRBD1,TRBJ1-6
CASSLVQGRDEQFF,TGTGCCAGCAGCTTAGTTCAGGGTAGGGATGAGCAGTTCTTC,.,TRBV7-9,.,TRBJ2-1
CASSPRSNTEAFF,TGTGCCAGCAGCCCTCGATCGAACACTGAAGCTTTCTTT,.,TRBV3-1/TRBV3-2,.,TRBJ1-1
CSALTNYEQYF,TGCAGTGCGCTGACGAACTACGAGCAGTACTTC,.,TRBV20-1,.,TRBJ2-7
CASSNTDTQYF,TGCGCCAGCAGTAACACAGATACGCAGTATTTT,.,TRBV10-2,.,TRBJ2-3
CASSVRTSAMSSYNEQFF,TGTGCCAGCAGTGTTCGGACTAGCGCTATGAGCTCCTACAATGAGCAGTTCTTC,.,TRBV2,TRBD2,TRBJ2-1
CASSELAGATDTQYF,TGTGCCAGCAGTGAACTAGCGGGAGCCACAGATACGCAGTATTTT,many,TRBV6-4,TRBD2,TRBJ2-3
CASNPGTGGYEQYF,TGTGCCAGCAACCCCGGGACAGGGGGCTACGAGCAGTACTTC,.,TRBV7-9,TRBD1,TRBJ2-7
CASSSPWESRSDTQYF,TGTGCCAGCAGTTCCCCCTGGGAGAGTAGAAGCGATACGCAGTATTTT,once,TRBV28,.,TRBJ2-3
CASRPQAGIGGEQFF,TGTGCCAGTAGGCCTCAGGCGGGAATAGGGGGTGAGCAGTTCTTC,.,TRBV19,.,TRBJ2-1
CASSEAGQGRYYGYTF,TGTGCCAGCAGTGAAGCCGGGCAGGGGAGGTACTATGGCTACACCTTC,.,TRBV6-1,.,TRBJ1-2
CSASSLADPLGDTQYF,TGCAGTGCTAGTTCACTAGCGGACCCTTTGGGGGATACGCAGTATTTT,.,TRBV20-1,TRBD2,TRBJ2-3
CASAGGPYEQYF,TGTGCCAGCGCAGGCGGGCCCTACGAGCAGTACTTC,once,TRBV6-6,.,TRBJ2-7
CASSSRLAGEKYEQYF,TGTGCCAGCAGCTCCAGACTAGCGGGAGAAAAATACGAGCAGTACTTC,.,TRBV7-2,TRBD2,TRBJ2-7
CASSRAGETQYF,TGTGCCAGCTCACGGGCTGGCGAGACCCAGTACTTC,once,TRBV18,.,TRBJ2-5
CASSSVSSYEQYF,TGTGCCAGCAGTTCCGTCAGCTCCTACGAGCAGTACTTC,.,TRBV27,.,TRBJ2-7